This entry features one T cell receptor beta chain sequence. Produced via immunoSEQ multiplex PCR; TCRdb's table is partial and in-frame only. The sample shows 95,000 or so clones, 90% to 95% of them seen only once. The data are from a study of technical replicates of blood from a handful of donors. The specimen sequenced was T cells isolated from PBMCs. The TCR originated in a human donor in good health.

CDR3 region: CASSKGVQGKEAFF. The CDR3 DNA follows: TGTGCCAGCAGCAAGGGGGTACAGGGAAAGGAAGCTTTCTTT. The V and J genes are TRBV21-1 and TRBJ1-1; TRBD1 is taken as the D call from the table, unchecked against the DNA. TRBV21-1 is noted as a pseudogene. The CDR3 covers 14 residues.